Below, 20 T cell receptor beta chains from the same sample are listed, as sequenced in a study of shared clonotypes between healthy human individuals. Here immunoSEQ multiplex PCR was the method, and the copy in TCRdb shows in-frame clones only, minus some. The sample lists about 2 million clones; approximately 95% were seen once. It was CD45RO-negative cells, positively selected for CCR7, that made up naive CD8 cells, with terminally differentiated effector memory CD45RA+ cells excluded. The specimen was naive CD8+ T cells sorted from blood. Every receptor here comes from a man aged 18 to 30 in good health.

This sequence joins TRBV27 and TRBJ2-2; D not certain. In germline, CDR1 is MNHEY, CDR2 SMNVEV (reference sequence). The CDR3 covers 15 residues. V lost 2 bases and J 0 bases, leaving 7 bases between the germline ends. The DNA of the CDR3 is TGTGCCAGCAGTTTAGGGGTCGCGAACACCGGGGAGCTGTTTTTT. It encodes CASSLGVANTGELFF.

In its sample, this clone was seen once. The chain carries TRBV4-1 and TRBJ1-4; maybe TRBD1 (5 bases). The germline V gene has CDR1 MGHRA and CDR2 YSYEKL. The CDR3 length is 14 residues. The V gene lost 1 base and the J gene lost 4 bases, with 7 bases spanning the gap. The CDR3 nucleotides read TGCGCCAGCAGCCAAGCAGGGATTAATGAAAAACTGTTTTTT. This encodes CASSQAGINEKLFF.

The chain has TRBV6-1 and TRBJ2-1, with 12 positions matching TRBD2. The CDR3 covers 18 residues. The ends lost 1 base at V and 3 bases at J; junction bases unmatched: 7. Germline V gene data show CDR1 as MNHNS and CDR2 as SASEGT. CDR3 residues: CASSEELAGGRFYNEQFF. The CDR3, as DNA: TGTGCCAGCAGTGAAGAACTAGCGGGGGGTCGCTTCTACAATGAGCAGTTCTTC.

The gene calls are TRBV5-6 and TRBJ2-7; 7 nucleotides line up with TRBD2. J gave up 6 bases and V 4 bases, and 7 bases lay outside the gene matches. Germline lookup yields CDR1 SGHDT and CDR2 YYEEEE. This CDR3 is 13 amino acids long. The CDR3 bases are TGTGCCAGCAGCCAAGGACTAGGGGCCGAGCAGTACTTC. It is translated as CASSQGLGAEQYF.

This chain joins TRBV9 and TRBJ2-2; a possible D gene is TRBD2 (6 bases). CDR3 length: 16 amino acids. Trimming removed 0 bases from V and 3 bases from J, with 12 bases in between. The germline gives CDR1 SGDLS, CDR2 YYNGEE. This CDR3 reads CASSVAASAYTGELFF. CDR3 bases: TGTGCCAGCAGCGTAGCTGCTAGCGCATACACCGGGGAGCTGTTTTTT. Filled out from reference TRBV9 and TRBJ2-2, the complete variable domain reads DSGVTQTPKHLITATGQRVTLRCSPRSGDLSVYWYQQSLDQGLQFLIQYYNGEERAKGNILERFSAQQFPDLHSELNLSSLELGDSALYFCASSVAASAYTGELFFGEGSRLTVL.

As DNA, the CDR3 is TGTGCCAGCGAGGGGCCTATGGAGACCCAGTACTTC. Amino acids: CASEGPMETQYF. The V gene is TRBV7-9, the J gene TRBJ2-5; D is perhaps TRBD1 or TRBD2 (5 bases each). Trimming stripped 8 bases from V and 5 bases from J, with 12 bases between. Germline CDR1 and CDR2: SEHNR and FQNEAQ (reference sequence). The CDR3 sequence is 12 residues long.

In the case of this clone: This specimen includes other DNA sequences encoding the same CDR3. The chain recombines TRBV5-1 with TRBJ2-1, with a weak D call TRBD2 (5 bases). The CDR3 length is 14 residues. The germline CDR1 and CDR2 sequences are SGHRS and YFSETQ. V was pared by 0 bases and J by 5 bases, with 9 bases between. CDR3 coding DNA: TGCGCCAGCAGCTTGGGCACCGGGGACAATGAGCAGTTCTTC. It yields the protein CASSLGTGDNEQFF.

This rearrangement joins TRBV11-2 to TRBJ2-3; tentatively, D is TRBD2 (7 bases). The CDR3 loop spans 14 amino acids. The V end lost 5 bases, the J end lost 5 bases, and 14 bases lay between the germline ends. Germline CDR1 and CDR2: SGHAT and FQNNGV. CDR3 DNA: TGTGCCAGCAGCCAACTAGGGGGGGTAGATACGCAGTATTTT. Protein sequence: CASSQLGGVDTQYF.

The chain has TRBV5-5 and TRBJ2-1; D may correspond to TRBD1 or TRBD2 (5 bases each). V lost 0 bases and J lost 12, with 19 bases in between. The CDR3 runs 15 residues. CDR1 is SGHKS and CDR2 is YYEKEE in the germline V gene (reference sequence). The CDR3 sequence: CASSLGQGPGFVQFF. DNA of the CDR3: TGTGCCAGCAGCTTGGGTCAGGGACCGGGATTCGTGCAGTTCTTC.

Points on this clone: Since no conserved phenylalanine or tryptophan closes the CDR3, a read error is the likely cause. The limits of the CDR3 on the DNA are not certain, so only TCRdb's listed CDR3 is given. The CDR3 here is CASSFPPGDST. The genes are TRBV14 and TRBJ1-2; the table's D call, TRBD1, was not checked against the DNA. Ends included, the CDR3 has 11 residues. Germline assignment: CDR1 SGHDN and CDR2 FVKESK.

This sequence joins TRBV10-2 and TRBJ2-7; D gene unclear. The CDR3 runs 12 residues. Germline V gene sequence: CDR1 WSHSY, CDR2 SAAADI. Trimming took off 3 bases at V and 3 bases at J, with 6 bases between the two ends. For the CDR3, the DNA is TGCGCCAGCAGTGACAGTTACTACGAGCAGTACTTC. Translating it yields CASSDSYYEQYF.

The DNA for the CDR3 is TGTGCCAGCAGCGCCTTACTAGCCCTTTTTTACGAGCAGTACTTC. It codes for CASSALLALFYEQYF. The chain combines TRBV5-6 with TRBJ2-7, with D possibly TRBD2 on 6 matching bases. Deletions cut 4 bases from V and 4 bases from J, with 18 bases between. Germline loops: CDR1 SGHDT, CDR2 YYEEEE. CDR3 length equals 15 residues.

Points on this clone: Other DNA sequences in this specimen translate into the identical CDR3. The chain carries TRBV9 and TRBJ2-3; TRBD1 is a possible D gene (5 bases). The length of the CDR3 is 15 residues. Germline lookup yields CDR1 SGDLS and CDR2 YYNGEE. With 0 bases removed from V and 0 bases from J, the gap between germline ends came to 8 bases. This CDR3 is CASSVVGASTDTQYF. Here the CDR3 DNA reads TGTGCCAGCAGCGTAGTAGGGGCTAGCACAGATACGCAGTATTTT.

The CDR3 here is CASSLEQLNTEAFF. The CDR3 nucleotides are TGTGCCAGCAGCTTGGAGCAGCTGAACACTGAAGCTTTCTTT. J is TRBJ1-1 and V is TRBV5-8; D remains unclear. Deletions cut 0 bases from V and 0 bases from J, with 6 bases between. Germline CDR1 reads SGHTS; CDR2 reads YDEGEE. CDR3 length: 14 residues.

The rearrangement links TRBV6-5 to TRBJ1-4; D remains ambiguous. Trimming stripped 2 bases from V and 6 bases from J, with 10 bases between. CDR3 size: 14 residues. CDR1 is MNHEY and CDR2 is SVGAGI in the germline V gene. The DNA for the CDR3 is TGTGCCAGCAGTTACGTCCCAGAGGATGAAAAACTGTTTTTT. It is translated as CASSYVPEDEKLFF.

In this sample, this clone turned up once. This chain uses TRBV27 with TRBJ1-4; 11 bases are a match to TRBD1. V dropped 6 bases and J dropped 6; count of bases not matched to a gene: 6. The CDR3 totals 15 residues. Per the germline V gene, CDR1 is MNHEY and CDR2 is SMNVEV (reference sequence). Written as DNA, the CDR3 is TGTGCCAGCAGCTACGGGACAGGGGGAGATGAAAAACTGTTTTTT. Translation: CASSYGTGGDEKLFF. Based on the CDR3 plus reference TRBV27 and TRBJ1-4, the full variable domain is EAQVTQNPRYLITVTGKKLTVTCSQNMNHEYMSWYRQDPGLGLRQIYYSMNVEVTDKGDVPEGYKVSRKEKRNFPLILESPSPNQTSLYFCASSYGTGGDEKLFFGSGTQLSVL.

The rearrangement uses TRBV2 and TRBJ2-3, with unresolved D. Trimming cost V 0 bases and J 6 bases, with 7 bases left between them. The germline V gene has CDR1 SNHLY and CDR2 FYNNEI. The CDR3 runs 13 residues. The CDR3 is CASSEAAPDTQYF. For the CDR3, the DNA is TGTGCCAGCAGTGAAGCGGCTCCGGATACGCAGTATTTT. Full variable domain (missing parts from reference TRBV2 and TRBJ2-3): EPEVTQTPSHQVTQMGQEVILRCVPISNHLYFYWYRQILGQKVEFLVSFYNNEISEKSEIFDDQFSVERPDGSNFTLKIRSTKLEDSAMYFCASSEAAPDTQYFGPGTRLTVL.

This chain connects TRBV4-1 to TRBJ1-2, with a possible D match to TRBD1 (5 bases). V was clipped by 1 base and J by 8 bases, with 11 bases between them. Germline CDR1 and CDR2: MGHRA and YSYEKL. The CDR3 has 13 amino acids. The CDR3 region is CASSQGWTLGYTF. Here the CDR3 DNA reads TGCGCCAGCAGCCAAGGGTGGACATTAGGCTACACCTTC.

This chain connects TRBV2 to TRBJ2-4; D is perhaps TRBD1 (6 bases). Germline assignment: CDR1 SNHLY and CDR2 FYNNEI. CDR3 length: 15 residues. The V and J ends lost 6 bases and 0 bases respectively, with 12 bases between them. The CDR3 sequence: CASRRGTIAKNIQYF. CDR3 sequence (DNA): TGTGCCAGCAGGAGAGGGACAATAGCCAAAAACATTCAGTACTTC.

V gene TRBV4-3 combines with J gene TRBJ2-1; 12 bases align to TRBD2. Germline CDR1 and CDR2: LGHNA and YSLEER. The CDR3 consists of 14 residues. Trimming at V came to 0 bases and at J to 9 bases, leaving 0 bases not matched to a gene. The CDR3 nucleotides are TGCGCCAGCAGCCAAGAGGGACTAGCGGGTGAGCAGTTCTTC. It yields the protein CASSQEGLAGEQFF.